These 18 T cell receptor beta chains share one sample of origin, sequenced in a study of shared clonotypes between healthy human individuals. Clones were sequenced by immunoSEQ multiplex PCR, and TCRdb holds only the in-frame ones, with some missing. Among more than 850,000 clones listed, around three quarters were seen once. Sequences were obtained from memory CD4+ T cells from PBMCs. Subset denoted: CD45RA-negative fraction. All receptors come from a man younger than 35 in good health. Some clones in this sample may be carry-over from other donors' samples.

This clone was detected only once. The chain recombines TRBV10-3 with TRBJ2-1; 8 bases fit TRBD2. The CDR3 contains 16 residues. J lost 2 bases, V lost 1 base, and 4 bases had no gene match. Looked up from germline, CDR1 is ENHRY and CDR2 is SYGVKD. The CDR3 spells CAISEYSSGTYNEQFF. The CDR3 nucleotides are TGTGCCATCAGTGAGTACAGTAGCGGGACCTACAATGAGCAGTTCTTC.

The V gene is TRBV18, the J gene TRBJ2-5, with 8 bases that match TRBD1. Germline V gene data show CDR1 as KGHSH and CDR2 as LQKENI. This CDR3 comprises 16 residues. V trimming: 3 bases; J trimming: 1 base; junction bases outside the gene matches: 7. Written as DNA, the CDR3 is TGTGCCAGCTCACCGCGACAGGGGATTGGCCAAGAGACCCAGTACTTC. This sequence encodes CASSPRQGIGQETQYF.

The CDR3 here is CASSYSMAGNNQPQHF. CDR3 in DNA: TGTGCCAGCAGTTACTCGATGGCAGGGAACAATCAGCCCCAGCATTTT. This chain joins TRBV6-6 and TRBJ1-5, with a weak D call TRBD1 (5 bases). Per germline, CDR1 MNHNY and CDR2 SVGAGI (reference sequence). CDR3 length: 16 residues. V dropped 0 bases and J dropped 3 bases, with 12 bases sitting between them.

The J gene is TRBJ2-5, the V gene TRBV30, with 13 bases matching TRBD2. The trim removed 3 bases at V and 1 base at J, leaving 11 bases unmatched. The CDR3 has 18 residues. The germline gives CDR1 GTSNPN, CDR2 SVGIG (reference sequence). The CDR3 DNA follows: TGTGCCTGGAGGGGACTAGCGGGAAGGGTGGGGTTCCAAGAGACCCAGTACTTC. Protein product: CAWRGLAGRVGFQETQYF.

The V and J genes are TRBV19 and TRBJ1-5, with 7 bases fitting TRBD1. The CDR3 length is 16 residues. In germline, CDR1 is LNHDA, CDR2 SQIVND (reference sequence). J lost 4 bases, V lost 6 bases, and 12 bases had no gene match. The CDR3 nucleotides are TGTGCCAGTAGCCCCACGACAGGGCGGGGTAATCAGCCCCAGCATTTT. This gives the protein CASSPTTGRGNQPQHF.

The rearrangement links TRBV5-1 to TRBJ2-7; no clear D. This CDR3 spans 13 amino acids. V lost 0 bases and J 6 bases, leaving 10 bases between the germline ends. The germline gives CDR1 SGHRS, CDR2 YFSETQ. The CDR3 nucleotides read TGCGCCAGCAGCTTGGATGGCAGTCGCGAGCAGTACTTC. Translated: CASSLDGSREQYF.

The chain joins TRBV11-2 to TRBJ1-2; D unclear. This CDR3 has 15 amino acids. Trimming shortened V by 3 bases and J by 0 bases, and 11 bases separated the two germline ends. Looked up from germline, CDR1 is SGHAT and CDR2 is FQNNGV. CDR3 nucleotide sequence: TGTGCCAGCAGCTTTTCGGCAGACGCTAACTATGGCTACACCTTC. This translates into CASSFSADANYGYTF.

The chain carries TRBV9 and TRBJ2-4; D might be TRBD1 or TRBD2, each matching 5 bases. The V end lost 0 bases, the J end lost 0 bases, and 28 bases lay between the germline ends. The germline V gene has CDR1 SGDLS and CDR2 YYNGEE. This CDR3 is built from 22 residues. CDR3 nucleotides: TGTGCCAGCAGCGTAGGTATGGTCGGCCGAGGATCCGGGACGCTAGCCAAAAACATTCAGTACTTC. Translating gives CASSVGMVGRGSGTLAKNIQYF. Full variable domain (rest looked up from reference TRBV9 and TRBJ2-4): DSGVTQTPKHLITATGQRVTLRCSPRSGDLSVYWYQQSLDQGLQFLIQYYNGEERAKGNILERFSAQQFPDLHSELNLSSLELGDSALYFCASSVGMVGRGSGTLAKNIQYFGAGTRLSVL.

V usage is TRBV7-9 and J usage is TRBJ2-5; perhaps TRBD1 as D (5 bases). The CDR3 is made up of 15 amino acids. The germline V and J ends were trimmed by 5 bases and 1 base, with 14 bases remaining between them. CDR1 and CDR2 (germline): SEHNR, FQNEAQ (reference sequence). The CDR3 DNA reads as TGTGCCAGCAGCCGACGACAGTATCTCCAAGAGACCCAGTACTTC. Translated: CASSRRQYLQETQYF. The full variable domain, with the rest looked up from reference TRBV7-9 and TRBJ2-5, is DTGVSQNPRHKITKRGQNVTFRCDPISEHNRLYWYRQTLGQGPEFLTYFQNEAQLEKSRLLSDRFSAERPKGSFSTLEIQRTEQGDSAMYLCASSRRQYLQETQYFGPGTRLLVL.

On this clone itself: The junction departs from the called germline gene at one end, perhaps through a read error. V usage is TRBV2 and J usage is TRBJ1-5; weak D call: TRBD1 (5 bases). The CDR3 runs 14 residues. CDR1 and CDR2 (germline): SNHLY, FYNNEI. The CDR3 loop is CVSSEGAINQPQHF. The CDR3 bases are TGTGTCAGCAGTGAAGGGGCCATCAATCAGCCCCAGCATTTT.

The V call is TRBV18, the J call TRBJ2-1, with TRBD2 matching over 7 bases. V lost 2 bases to trimming and J lost 4 bases; unmatched junction nucleotides: 8. Germline values: CDR1 KGHSH, CDR2 LQKENI. The CDR3 extends over 16 amino acids. CDR3 sequence: CASSPLSSGTYNEQFF. The CDR3 DNA sequence: TGTGCCAGCTCACCATTATCGAGCGGGACTTACAATGAGCAGTTCTTC.

The chain uses TRBV4-1 and TRBJ1-4; D not certain. With 2 bases removed from V and 7 bases from J, the gap between germline ends came to 17 bases. Germline values: CDR1 MGHRA, CDR2 YSYEKL. The CDR3 is 16 residues long. The CDR3 reads CASSQHMLAEGEKLFF. CDR3 DNA sequence: TGCGCCAGCAGCCAACACATGTTGGCGGAGGGTGAAAAACTGTTTTTT.

V is TRBV6-5 and J is TRBJ2-7; TRBD2 aligns across 11 bases. Germline V gene data show CDR1 as MNHEY and CDR2 as SVGAGI. Losses at the gene ends were 4 bases for V and 5 bases for J; bases not matched to a gene: 7. The CDR3 loop spans 15 amino acids. Here the CDR3 DNA reads TGTGCCAGCAGTTTACTAGCGGGAGAACGCCACGAGCAGTACTTC. This gives the protein CASSLLAGERHEQYF.

This clone occurred many times. The CDR3 DNA follows: TGTGCCAGCAGTCGGACAGGGTTCGGCGAGCAGTACTTC. Residues: CASSRTGFGEQYF. This chain joins TRBV28 and TRBJ2-7; the match to TRBD1 covers 8 bases. The V gene end was trimmed by 5 bases and the J gene end by 6 bases; junction bases not matched to a gene: 6. From germline, CDR1 is MDHEN and CDR2 SYDVKM. The CDR3 is made up of 13 amino acids.

This chain uses TRBV5-1 with TRBJ2-5; D might be TRBD1 or TRBD2, each matching 7 bases. CDR1 is SGHRS, CDR2 YFSETQ, per germline. Trimming left V 3 bases short and J 3 bases short, with 12 bases between. The CDR3 is made up of 14 amino acids. CDR3 nucleotide sequence: TGCGCCAGCAGCTACAGGGGAGGGGAAGAGACCCAGTACTTC. It codes for CASSYRGGEETQYF.

This clone was seen a handful of times. The V call is TRBV29-1, the J call TRBJ1-4; TRBD1 is a possible D gene (5 bases). Trimming shortened V by 0 bases and J by 7 bases, and 9 bases separated the two germline ends. The CDR3 extends over 13 amino acids. Per the germline V gene, CDR1 is SQVTM and CDR2 is ANQGSEA. The CDR3 spells CSVEDQGGEKLFF. CDR3 sequence (DNA): TGCAGCGTTGAAGATCAGGGAGGTGAAAAACTGTTTTTT.

V usage is TRBV11-2 and J usage is TRBJ2-6; D is unresolved. CDR3 length: 15 residues. V was cut by 6 bases and J by 2 bases, with 11 bases left in between. CDR1 SGHAT and CDR2 FQNNGV come from the germline V gene. The CDR3 DNA reads TGTGCCAGCAGTTACGACCTGGCTGGGGCCAACGTCCTGACTTTC. Translated: CASSYDLAGANVLTF.

Here the CDR3 DNA reads TGTGCCAGCAGTGAAGGGGTAGGGCTTCAAGAGACCCAGTACTTC. Its protein product is CASSEGVGLQETQYF. The V and J genes are TRBV6-1 and TRBJ2-5, with D hard to call. CDR1 is MNHNS and CDR2 is SASEGT in the germline V gene. The CDR3 sequence is 15 residues long. The V end was cut by 1 base, the J end by 2 bases, with 11 bases between.